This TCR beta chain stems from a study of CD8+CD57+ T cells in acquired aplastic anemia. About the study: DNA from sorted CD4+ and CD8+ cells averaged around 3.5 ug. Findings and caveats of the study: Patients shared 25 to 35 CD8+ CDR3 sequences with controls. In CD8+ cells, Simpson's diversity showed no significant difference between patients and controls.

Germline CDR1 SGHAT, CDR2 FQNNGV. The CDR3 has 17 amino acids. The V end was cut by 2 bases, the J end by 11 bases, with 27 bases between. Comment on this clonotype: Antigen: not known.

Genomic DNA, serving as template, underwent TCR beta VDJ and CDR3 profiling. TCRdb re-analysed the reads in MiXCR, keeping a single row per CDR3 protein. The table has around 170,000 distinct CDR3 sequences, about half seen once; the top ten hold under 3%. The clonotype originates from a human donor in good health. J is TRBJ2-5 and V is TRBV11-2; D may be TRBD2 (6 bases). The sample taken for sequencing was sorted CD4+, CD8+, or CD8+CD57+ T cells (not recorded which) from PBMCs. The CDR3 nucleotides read TGTGCCAGCAGCTTAAAAAGATCGACCGGGACTCTGGAGGAGCAGTACTTC. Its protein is CASSLKRSTGTLEEQYF.